The T cell receptor (beta chain) under discussion was sequenced for a study of blood T cell repertoires in COVID-19. Study as a whole: PBMCs, B-cell-depleted T cells, or T cells were the source of the cDNA or gDNA that made up the material.

Authors' methods: Amplification with reference gene primers provided the estimates of nucleated cell counts. The table came from immunoSEQ multiplex PCR; TCRdb's copy has only in-frame clones and leaves some out. That table furnishes V, J and clone size, whereas the DNA furnished D and trimming. The table lists about 220,000 clones, 80% of them singletons, with 5.5% to 8.5% in the top ten. The source of this sequence is a woman in her sixties or seventies with acute or convalescent COVID-19. Sample: peripheral blood.

Here the CDR3 DNA reads TGTGCCAGCACACAGGCGGGGAATGAGCAGTTCTTC. Encoded protein: CASTQAGNEQFF. V is TRBV2 and J is TRBJ2-1; D is possibly TRBD2 (6 bases). CDR1 is SNHLY, CDR2 FYNNEI, per germline. The CDR3 runs to 12 residues. V lost 7 bases to trimming and J lost 7 bases, with 11 bases between them.